This entry lists 25 T cell receptor beta chains sequenced from one sample in a study of CD8 T cells in Susac syndrome. An input of about 0.5 to 1 ug of RNA was subjected to reverse transcription using random hexamers. TCRdb re-called the immunoSEQ multiplex PCR reads with MiXCR, one entry per CDR3 protein. The table lists 300,000 to 350,000 distinct CDR3 sequences, 92% of them singletons. The specimen was CD4+ T cells from PBMCs. These TCRs come from a human donor with multiple sclerosis.

The CDR3 DNA sequence: TGTGCCAGCAGCCCCCCGCGGCAGGGTGGGTCTGGGGCCAACGTCCTGACTTTC. It yields the protein CASSPPRQGGSGANVLTF. The chain couples TRBV7-9 to TRBJ2-6, with a possible D match to TRBD1 (5 bases). The CDR3 loop spans 18 amino acids. The germline V gene has CDR1 SEHNR and CDR2 FQNEAQ (reference sequence). With 5 bases removed from V and 1 base from J, the gap between germline ends came to 18 bases.

The chain employs TRBV5-1 and TRBJ2-3, with 11 bases that match TRBD2. The trim removed 4 bases at V and 1 base at J, leaving 5 bases unmatched. Germline values: CDR1 SGHRS, CDR2 YFSETQ. There are 16 residues in the CDR3. The CDR3: CASSPLAGGGTDTQYF. CDR3 DNA sequence: TGCGCCAGCAGCCCCCTAGCGGGGGGCGGCACAGATACGCAGTATTTT.

V and J are TRBV7-9 and TRBJ2-7; 7 nucleotides agree with TRBD2. V was clipped by 1 base and J by 5 bases; unmatched bases: 5. The CDR3 totals 14 residues. Germline-derived CDR1 and CDR2 are SEHNR and FQNEAQ (reference sequence). The DNA for the CDR3 is TGTGCCAGCAGCTTAGTCGCGGGAGATGACGAGCAGTACTTC. The encoded protein is CASSLVAGDDEQYF. Complete variable domain (other parts from reference TRBV7-9 and TRBJ2-7): DTGVSQNPRHKITKRGQNVTFRCDPISEHNRLYWYRQTLGQGPEFLTYFQNEAQLEKSRLLSDRFSAERPKGSFSTLEIQRTEQGDSAMYLCASSLVAGDDEQYFGPGTRLTVT.

The chain uses TRBV3-1 and TRBJ2-1, with 8 bases that match TRBD2. The length of the CDR3 is 18 residues. The trim removed 1 base at V and 4 bases at J, leaving 12 bases unmatched. Germline lookup yields CDR1 LGHDT and CDR2 YNNKEL (reference sequence). The CDR3 nucleotides read TGTGCCAGCAGCCAAGCCCCCCCCCTAGCGGGTTTTTACAATGAGCAGTTCTTC. Protein product: CASSQAPPLAGFYNEQFF.

CDR3 bases: TGTGCCAGCAGCTTAGCAACAGGATTCTCCTACGAGCAGTACTTC. Amino acid sequence: CASSLATGFSYEQYF. The chain couples TRBV7-2 to TRBJ2-7; tentative D call: TRBD1 (5 bases). V dropped 0 bases and J dropped 0 bases, with 9 bases sitting between them. The CDR3 is 15 amino acids. In germline, CDR1 is SGHTA, CDR2 FQGNSA.

V is TRBV2 and J is TRBJ1-4; TRBD1 aligns across 7 bases. CDR1 and CDR2 (germline): SNHLY, FYNNEI. After removal of 5 bases from V and 8 bases from J, the junction contained 11 bases not matched to a gene. The CDR3 has 15 residues. CDR3 in DNA: TGTGCCAGCAGTATACAGGGGATAGGAGGAGAAAAACTGTTTTTT. It specifies CASSIQGIGGEKLFF.

The chain recombines TRBV7-2 with TRBJ1-3; 7 bases are shared with TRBD1. The CDR3 totals 16 residues. Trimming removed 1 base from V and 0 bases from J; junction bases left unmatched: 3. The germline V gene encodes CDR1 SGHTA and CDR2 FQGNSA. The CDR3 here is CASSLEGGRSGNTIYF. The CDR3 bases are TGTGCCAGCAGCTTAGAAGGGGGCCGCTCTGGAAACACCATATATTTT.

The J gene is TRBJ2-7, the V gene TRBV18; TRBD1 matches at 9 bases. The CDR3 consists of 13 residues. The V gene's germline CDR1 is KGHSH and CDR2 LQKENI. J lost 6 bases, V lost 6 bases, and 6 bases had no gene match. The DNA for the CDR3 is TGTGCCAGCTCCCCCGACAGGGGGAGCGAGCAGTACTTC. It translates to CASSPDRGSEQYF.

The chain joins TRBV6-2 or TRBV6-3 to TRBJ1-5; D gene uncertain. Trimming left V 0 bases short and J 7 bases short, with 7 bases between. Germline assignment: CDR1 MNHEY and CDR2 SVGEGT. CDR3 size: 13 residues. The CDR3 protein is CASSYSTWQPQHF. CDR3 in DNA: TGTGCCAGCAGTTACTCGACCTGGCAGCCCCAGCATTTT.

The J gene is TRBJ1-5, the V gene TRBV12-3 or TRBV12-4; D is unclear. Trimming cost V 5 bases and J 8 bases, with 13 bases left between them. The CDR3 runs 13 residues. The CDR3 loop reads CASSREIQEPQHF. The CDR3 bases are TGTGCCAGCAGTCGGGAGATCCAGGAGCCCCAGCATTTT.

The V gene is TRBV30, the J gene TRBJ1-6; 7 nucleotides line up with TRBD1. Germline values: CDR1 GTSNPN, CDR2 SVGIG (reference sequence). With V trimmed by 4 bases and J by 7 bases, 7 bases remained unmatched. CDR3 length: 14 amino acids. CDR3 sequence (DNA): TGTGCCTGGAATACAGGGGTAGGGAATTCACCCCTCCACTTT. This translates into CAWNTGVGNSPLHF.

V and J are TRBV3-1 and TRBJ2-1; D could derive from TRBD1 or TRBD2 (5 bases each). Germline V lookup: CDR1 LGHDT, CDR2 YNNKEL (reference sequence). V was pared by 2 bases and J by 9 bases, with 17 bases between. The CDR3 is made up of 15 amino acids. In DNA, the CDR3 is TGTGCCAGCAGCCAACTCGGGACCCGGGTGAGTGAGCAGTTCTTC. It yields the protein CASSQLGTRVSEQFF.

This clonotype was detected a few times. The DNA of the CDR3 is TGCAGTGCCCCGCGGGGGGAGACCCAGTACTTC. It translates to CSAPRGETQYF. The rearrangement links TRBV20-1 to TRBJ2-5, with TRBD2 matching 7 bases. The CDR3 contains 11 residues. The junction had 3 bases not matched to a gene; V was cut back by 6 bases and J by 5 bases. Germline CDR1 and CDR2: DFQATT and SNEGSKA (reference sequence).

DNA of the CDR3: TGTGCCAGCAGCCCACTTCCAAGGATGTCCAATTCACCCCTCCACTTT. This sequence encodes CASSPLPRMSNSPLHF. This chain connects TRBV11-2 to TRBJ1-6; D gene unclear. The CDR3 contains 16 residues. V lost 5 bases and J lost 7, with 18 bases in between. Germline V gene sequence: CDR1 SGHAT, CDR2 FQNNGV.

The chain has TRBV11-2 and TRBJ2-7, with D possibly TRBD1 on 6 matching bases. Germline CDR1 is SGHAT and CDR2 is FQNNGV. CDR3 length: 15 residues. Trimming removed 5 bases at V and 2 bases at J, with 16 bases between. CDR3 in amino acids: CASSMGTFPPYEQYF. CDR3 nucleotide sequence: TGTGCCAGCAGCATGGGGACATTTCCCCCCTACGAGCAGTACTTC.

The chain combines TRBV19 with TRBJ2-3, with 7 bases matching TRBD1. The V gene end was trimmed by 10 bases and the J gene end by 4 bases; junction bases not matched to a gene: 11. This CDR3 is built from 14 residues. Germline lookup yields CDR1 LNHDA and CDR2 SQIVND (reference sequence). The CDR3 DNA reads as TGTGCCACCCAAATGCAGACAGGGTCAGATACGCAGTATTTT. Translating it yields CATQMQTGSDTQYF.

This rearrangement joins TRBV7-2 to TRBJ1-5; D is ambiguous. Germline CDR1 reads SGHTA; CDR2 reads FQGNSA. The CDR3 loop spans 13 amino acids. Trimming removed 2 bases from V and 4 bases from J, with 6 bases in between. CDR3 protein: CASSLTANQPQHF. The CDR3 coding sequence is TGTGCCAGCAGCTTAACAGCTAATCAGCCCCAGCATTTT. The complete variable domain, with remaining parts taken from reference TRBV7-2 and TRBJ1-5, reads GAGVSQSPSNKVTEKGKDVELRCDPISGHTALYWYRQSLGQGLEFLIYFQGNSAPDKSGLPSDRFSAERTGGSVSTLTIQRTQQEDSAVYLCASSLTANQPQHFGDGTRLSIL.

The chain combines TRBV10-3 with TRBJ2-7; D remains unclear. Germline assignment: CDR1 ENHRY and CDR2 SYGVKD. This CDR3 spans 14 amino acids. The ends were cut back, 6 bases at V and 0 bases at J, with 12 bases in the middle. CDR3 nucleotide sequence: TGTGCCATCAGGGTGACTGTTAGCTCCTACGAGCAGTACTTC. Residues: CAIRVTVSSYEQYF.

CDR3 residues: CASSTLAGLDTQYF. The CDR3 DNA reads as TGTGCCAGCAGCACACTAGCGGGGCTTGATACGCAGTATTTT. This sequence joins TRBV7-9 and TRBJ2-3; 10 bases are a match to TRBD2. The CDR3 consists of 14 residues. With V trimmed by 5 bases and J by 6 bases, 5 bases remained unmatched. Germline loops: CDR1 SEHNR, CDR2 FQNEAQ (reference sequence).

The chain carries TRBV6-1 and TRBJ2-7, with unresolved D. V dropped 10 bases and J dropped 2 bases, with 27 bases sitting between them. The CDR3 has 17 residues. Germline CDR1 MNHNS, CDR2 SASEGT. The CDR3 DNA follows: TGTGCCACCCACCACCCCTACAAACCTCGAAGAACCTACGAGCAGTACTTC. Residues: CATHHPYKPRRTYEQYF.

There are a few counts of this clonotype. The chain couples TRBV11-2 to TRBJ2-7; the D is unclear. Germline V gene lookup returns CDR1 SGHAT and CDR2 FQNNGV. The V gene lost 1 base and the J gene lost 6 bases, with 16 bases spanning the gap. This CDR3 comprises 15 residues. CDR3 amino acids: CASSLVASGSREQYF. The CDR3, as DNA: TGTGCCAGCAGCTTAGTTGCTAGTGGCTCTCGCGAGCAGTACTTC.

This clonotype was seen once. A much larger clone lies a single base off, so this may be a read error. V and J are TRBV7-3 and TRBJ1-1; D is uncertain. Germline V gene sequence: CDR1 SGHTA, CDR2 FQGTGA. The CDR3 runs 13 residues. V was clipped by 1 base and J by 1 base, with 4 bases between them. The CDR3 DNA follows: TGTGCCAGCAGCTTAAGCCAGAACACTGAAGCTTTCTTT. Residues: CASSLSQNTEAFF.

The chain employs TRBV5-6 and TRBJ1-2, with D perhaps matching TRBD1 (6 bases). CDR1 is SGHDT, CDR2 YYEEEE, per germline. Trimming left V 3 bases short and J 5 bases short, with 14 bases between. This CDR3 is built from 14 residues. Written as DNA, the CDR3 is TGTGCCAGCAGCTCTCTCGACAGGCAGTATGGCTACACCTTC. Residues: CASSSLDRQYGYTF. The full variable domain, rest sourced from reference TRBV5-6 and TRBJ1-2, is DAGVTQSPTHLIKTRGQQVTLRCSPKSGHDTVSWYQQALGQGPQFIFQYYEEEERQRGNFPDRFSGHQFPNYSSELNVNALLLGDSALYLCASSSLDRQYGYTFGSGTRLTVV.

This clonotype was found once. The rearrangement uses TRBV6-5 and TRBJ1-4; 7 bases agree with TRBD1. Germline loops: CDR1 MNHEY, CDR2 SVGAGI. The trim removed 6 bases at V and 4 bases at J, leaving 8 bases unmatched. This CDR3 is 15 amino acids long. Here the CDR3 reads CASSRGTANNEKLFF. CDR3 DNA sequence: TGTGCCAGCAGCCGCGGGACAGCTAATAATGAAAAACTGTTTTTT.

This chain uses TRBV7-2 with TRBJ2-7; perhaps TRBD2 as D (6 bases). The CDR3 contains 13 residues. V lost 5 bases to trimming and J lost 5 bases, with 13 bases between them. The germline gives CDR1 SGHTA, CDR2 FQGNSA. CDR3 bases: TGTGCCAGCAGCCTGGGACTTTTGAACGAGCAGTACTTC. Translated, it gives CASSLGLLNEQYF.